This entry lists 32 T cell receptor beta chains sequenced from one sample in a study of neurological immune-mediated disorders. MiXCR, run by TCRdb on the 5' RACE reads, gives a single entry per CDR3 protein. The table shows approximately 45,000 distinct CDR3 sequences, with approximately 13% occurring only once. The time point: longitudinal time-point 3. Sequencing used PBMCs. These receptors were collected from a man aged 25 to 40 in good health.

This clonotype has a count of ten or more. The chain has TRBV20-1 and TRBJ2-7; D call uncertain. The germline gives CDR1 DFQATT, CDR2 SNEGSKA (reference sequence). V lost 5 bases to trimming and J lost 0 bases, with 14 bases between them. CDR3 size: 14 residues. The CDR3 DNA reads as TGCAGTGCTCCTATATGGGTGAGCTCCTACGAGCAGTACTTC. Protein sequence: CSAPIWVSSYEQYF.

This clonotype was counted ten times or more. This chain joins TRBV7-3 and TRBJ2-1; no clear D. Germline-derived CDR1 and CDR2 are SGHTA and FQGTGA. Trimming shortened V by 1 base and J by 5 bases, and 9 bases separated the two germline ends. The CDR3 has 14 residues. The CDR3 coding sequence is TGTGCCAGCAGCTTAAACGGCGGCGACAATGAGCAGTTCTTC. Its protein product is CASSLNGGDNEQFF.

This clonotype appeared many times. The V and J genes are TRBV7-6 and TRBJ2-3; 7 nucleotides match TRBD2. V gave up 3 bases and J gave up 1 base; unmatched junction bases: 7. This CDR3 region has 16 residues. Germline-derived CDR1 and CDR2 are SGHVS and FNYEAQ. The DNA of the CDR3 is TGTGCCAGCAGCTTTAATGCGGGAGCCGGCACAGATACGCAGTATTTT. Its protein product is CASSFNAGAGTDTQYF.

The rearrangement uses TRBV5-1 and TRBJ1-2, with D tentatively TRBD1 (5 bases). V dropped 0 bases and J dropped 6 bases, with 12 bases sitting between them. The CDR3 contains 14 residues. Germline V lookup: CDR1 SGHRS, CDR2 YFSETQ. The CDR3 reads CASSLAGVRDGYTF. The CDR3 DNA follows: TGCGCCAGCAGCTTGGCGGGGGTGAGGGATGGCTACACCTTC.

The rearrangement uses TRBV15 and TRBJ2-2; D may be TRBD2 (6 bases). Germline V CDR1 and CDR2: LNHNV, YYDKDF (reference sequence). This CDR3 contains 16 residues. The V end lost 4 bases, the J end lost 3 bases, and 15 bases lay between the germline ends. In DNA form, the CDR3 reads TGTGCCACCAGCACGGGGTACGCGGGATACACCGGGGAGCTGTTTTTT. Protein product: CATSTGYAGYTGELFF.

This clonotype was detected ten times or more. The V call is TRBV25-1, the J call TRBJ2-7, with D hard to call. The germline gives CDR1 MGHDK, CDR2 SYGVNS. CDR3 length equals 14 residues. V shed 8 bases and J shed 1 base, with 15 bases lying between them. The CDR3 DNA follows: TGTGCCAGCTCAATTCAGGTGGGATCCTACGAGCAGTACTTC. Translated, it gives CASSIQVGSYEQYF.

This clonotype was recorded many times. The V gene is TRBV28, the J gene TRBJ2-5, with D possibly being TRBD2 (5 bases). The CDR3 consists of 15 residues. V was clipped by 7 bases and J by 5 bases, with 20 bases between them. In germline, CDR1 is MDHEN, CDR2 SYDVKM. For the CDR3, the DNA is TGTGCCAGCACACTTGGGGTCAGTACGGGGGAGACCCAGTACTTC. Translated, it gives CASTLGVSTGETQYF.

This clonotype showed up just once. The V gene is TRBV6-5, the J gene TRBJ2-5; 12 bases align to TRBD2. The CDR3 has 13 residues. With 11 bases clipped from V and 3 bases from J, the junction kept 4 bases outside the gene matches. Germline-derived CDR1 and CDR2 are MNHEY and SVGAGI. CDR3 residues: CAVRTSGEETQYF. The CDR3, as DNA: TGTGCCGTAAGGACTAGCGGGGAAGAGACCCAGTACTTC.

This clonotype occurred many times. This chain uses TRBV28 with TRBJ1-5; D uncertain. CDR1 is MDHEN and CDR2 is SYDVKM in the germline V gene. The CDR3 spans 14 residues. The V gene lost 6 bases and the J gene lost 2 bases, with 11 bases spanning the gap. The CDR3 DNA sequence: TGTGCCAGCAGCGACCCCGAGGGCAATCAGCCCCAGCATTTT. Protein product: CASSDPEGNQPQHF.

This clonotype was picked up many times. The rearrangement uses TRBV20-1 and TRBJ2-3; TRBD2 matches 13 bases. Trimming removed 6 bases from V and 4 bases from J; junction bases left unmatched: 7. This CDR3 is 15 amino acids long. Germline V CDR1 and CDR2: DFQATT, SNEGSKA (reference sequence). The CDR3 sequence is CSAQLAGGLADTQYF. CDR3 bases: TGCAGTGCACAACTAGCGGGAGGGCTCGCAGATACGCAGTATTTT.

This clonotype was recorded at least ten times. This sequence joins TRBV18 and TRBJ2-7; 9 bases match TRBD1. This CDR3 contains 14 residues. V shed 0 bases, J shed 7 bases, and the junction held 4 bases outside the gene matches. Looked up from germline, CDR1 is KGHSH and CDR2 is LQKENI. CDR3 region: CASSPPQGAKEQYF. In nucleotides, the CDR3 is TGTGCCAGCTCACCACCACAGGGGGCGAAGGAGCAGTACTTC.

This clonotype was recorded at least ten times. CDR3 protein: CASSPYLAGEVGDEQFF. Written as DNA, the CDR3 is TGTGCCAGCTCACCATATTTAGCGGGAGAAGTTGGCGATGAGCAGTTCTTC. This chain links TRBV18 with TRBJ2-1; 9 positions match TRBD2. The J segment lost 8 bases and the V segment lost 2 bases, leaving 13 bases of the junction unmatched. CDR3 length equals 17 residues. Germline values: CDR1 KGHSH, CDR2 LQKENI.

This clonotype was found a few times. The V gene is TRBV20-1, the J gene TRBJ2-7; 8 bases align to TRBD1. Trimming took 3 bases from V and 4 from J; bases not matched to a gene: 8. Germline assignment: CDR1 DFQATT and CDR2 SNEGSKA (reference sequence). The CDR3 covers 14 residues. Written as DNA, the CDR3 is TGCAGTGCTAGTCTTTCACAGGGGGAATACGAGCAGTACTTC. This encodes CSASLSQGEYEQYF.

This clonotype was observed many times. CDR3 sequence: CASSPRGLRTDTQYF. The CDR3, as DNA: TGTGCCAGCAGCCCCCGGGGGCTCCGCACAGATACGCAGTATTTT. The chain combines TRBV7-8 with TRBJ2-3; possibly TRBD1 or TRBD2 for D (6 bases each). V lost 5 bases to trimming and J lost 1 base, with 13 bases between them. The V gene's germline CDR1 is SGHVS and CDR2 FQNEAQ. This CDR3 has 15 amino acids.

This chain uses TRBV19 with TRBJ1-1, with D possibly being TRBD1 (5 bases). CDR3 size: 12 residues. With 5 bases removed from V and 6 bases from J, the gap between germline ends came to 10 bases. Germline loops: CDR1 LNHDA, CDR2 SQIVND (reference sequence). The CDR3 sequence is CASSYSGPEAFF. The DNA of the CDR3 is TGTGCCAGTAGTTATTCAGGGCCTGAAGCTTTCTTT.

This clonotype was counted only a few times. The genes are TRBV7-3 and TRBJ2-3, with D unresolved. V shed 5 bases and J shed 4 bases, with 10 bases lying between them. Germline CDR1 SGHTA, CDR2 FQGTGA. The CDR3 covers 13 residues. In nucleotides, the CDR3 is TGTGCCAGCAGCCAATCAGACCCAGATACGCAGTATTTT. It encodes CASSQSDPDTQYF.

There are many counts of this clonotype. This chain uses TRBV28 with TRBJ2-3, with a weak D call TRBD1 (6 bases). V shed 7 bases and J shed 5 bases, with 13 bases lying between them. Per germline, CDR1 MDHEN and CDR2 SYDVKM. CDR3 length: 13 amino acids. CDR3 sequence: CASIGGGGDTQYF. In DNA form, the CDR3 reads TGTGCCAGCATTGGGGGCGGTGGAGATACGCAGTATTTT.

This clonotype was seen a single time. This could be a read error, since a much larger clone is one nucleotide away. The rearrangement links TRBV15 to TRBJ2-3; 7 nucleotides match TRBD2. Trimming removed 4 bases from V and 1 base from J; junction bases left unmatched: 17. The CDR3 sequence is 19 residues long. Germline CDR1 is LNHNV and CDR2 is YYDKDF (reference sequence). The DNA for the CDR3 is TGTGCCACCAGCACCGATAGTAGCGGGTTGGGGTGTGGCACAGATACGCAGTATTTT. It translates to CATSTDSSGLGCGTDTQYF.

This clonotype was observed at least ten times. The gene calls are TRBV10-3 and TRBJ1-6; 10 bases match TRBD1. The CDR3 consists of 13 residues. The germline CDR1 and CDR2 sequences are ENHRY and SYGVKD. After removal of 11 bases from V and 8 bases from J, the junction contained 6 bases not matched to a gene. The CDR3 loop is CAVGQGKDSPLHF. For the CDR3, the DNA is TGTGCCGTGGGACAGGGGAAAGATTCACCCCTCCACTTT.

This clonotype was seen repeatedly, ten times or more. The J gene is TRBJ2-3, the V gene TRBV5-1; no firm D call. The CDR3 extends over 16 amino acids. Deletions cut 0 bases from V and 5 bases from J, with 16 bases between. CDR1 and CDR2 from the germline V gene are SGHRS and YFSETQ. CDR3 in DNA: TGCGCCAGCAGCTTGGCCGGAGTCGGTGACCTAGATACGCAGTATTTT. It is translated as CASSLAGVGDLDTQYF.

This clonotype turned up a few times. The genes are TRBV12-3 or TRBV12-4 and TRBJ2-7, with D possibly being TRBD1 (6 bases). The length of the CDR3 is 13 residues. The ends were cut back, 6 bases at V and 4 bases at J, with 13 bases in the middle. CDR3 bases: TGTGCCAGCAGCGTCGCTCAGGGGTACGAGCAGTACTTC. This gives the protein CASSVAQGYEQYF.

This clonotype was seen repeatedly, ten times or more. The chain uses TRBV2 and TRBJ1-3; D possibly corresponds to TRBD1 (5 bases). Per germline, CDR1 SNHLY and CDR2 FYNNEI. The length of the CDR3 is 16 residues. The V gene lost 8 bases and the J gene lost 0 bases, with 17 bases spanning the gap. This CDR3 is CASSPAGRNSGNTIYF. CDR3 sequence (DNA): TGTGCCAGCTCACCCGCGGGGCGGAACTCTGGAAACACCATATATTTT.

This clonotype has at least ten counts. The chain is built from TRBV5-6 and TRBJ2-5; 11 nucleotides agree with TRBD1. The CDR3 covers 15 residues. The germline V gene has CDR1 SGHDT and CDR2 YYEEEE. V was clipped by 4 bases and J by 5 bases; unmatched bases: 7. The DNA for the CDR3 is TGTGCCAGCAGCGGCGGACAGGGGGCTTGGGAGACCCAGTACTTC. The encoded protein is CASSGGQGAWETQYF.

This clonotype was seen many times. The chain has TRBV12-3 or TRBV12-4 and TRBJ2-7; D gene uncertain. The CDR3 contains 14 residues. Trimming pared 5 bases from V and 3 bases from J, leaving 14 bases between. The CDR3 bases are TGTGCCAGCAGTGCGGCTGCAGACAACTACGAGCAGTACTTC. Residues: CASSAAADNYEQYF.

This clonotype has at least ten counts. The V gene is TRBV10-3, the J gene TRBJ1-1; TRBD1 matches 12 bases. V shed 6 bases, J shed 8 bases, and the junction held 10 bases outside the gene matches. The length of the CDR3 is 15 residues. Germline V gene data show CDR1 as ENHRY and CDR2 as SYGVKD. Here the CDR3 reads CAISTGTGGVPEAFF. CDR3 nucleotide sequence: TGTGCCATCAGCACCGGGACAGGGGGCGTCCCCGAAGCTTTCTTT.

This clonotype was recorded many times. The V and J genes are TRBV28 and TRBJ2-7; a weak D match, TRBD1 (5 bases). Germline V gene data show CDR1 as MDHEN and CDR2 as SYDVKM. The CDR3 consists of 14 residues. Trimming cost V 5 bases and J 0 bases, with 11 bases left between them. CDR3 DNA sequence: TGTGCCAGCAGTCCCCAGGGAATCTCCTACGAGCAGTACTTC. Encoded protein: CASSPQGISYEQYF.

Comment on this clonotype: A much more abundant neighbour one base away suggests this may be a read error. This chain joins TRBV7-2 and TRBJ2-7; 7 bases fit TRBD2. The germline gives CDR1 SGHTA, CDR2 FQGNSA. The CDR3 is 13 residues long. After removal of 4 bases from V and 3 bases from J, the junction contained 3 bases not matched to a gene. CDR3 DNA: TGTGCCAGCAGCTCGTGCGGGGGCTACGAGCAGTACTTC. This sequence encodes CASSSCGGYEQYF.

This clonotype was observed many times. The chain is built from TRBV9 and TRBJ2-6, with D possibly TRBD1 on 6 matching bases. Germline loops: CDR1 SGDLS, CDR2 YYNGEE. Trimming cost V 3 bases and J 0 bases, with 16 bases left between them. The CDR3 totals 18 residues. The CDR3 loop reads CASSARDNTFSGANVLTF. The CDR3 DNA is TGTGCCAGCAGCGCTCGGGACAACACCTTCTCTGGGGCCAACGTCCTGACTTTC.

By frequency in the sample, this clonotype is medium-sized. The chain has TRBV28 and TRBJ2-2; D perhaps matches TRBD1 (5 bases). The CDR3 totals 14 residues. CDR1 MDHEN and CDR2 SYDVKM come from the germline V gene. Trimming removed 5 bases from V and 4 bases from J, with 11 bases in between. The CDR3 here is CASSPWGGTGELFF. The DNA of the CDR3 is TGTGCCAGCAGTCCATGGGGCGGCACCGGGGAGCTGTTTTTT. Supplemented by reference TRBV28 and TRBJ2-2, the full variable domain reads DVKVTQSSRYLVKRTGEKVFLECVQDMDHENMFWYRQDPGLGLRLIYFSYDVKMKEKGDIPEGYSVSREKKERFSLILESASTNQTSMYLCASSPWGGTGELFFGEGSRLTVL.

This clonotype showed up many times. The V and J genes are TRBV19 and TRBJ2-1, with 9 bases lining up with TRBD2. The V gene end was trimmed by 4 bases and the J gene end by 3 bases; junction bases not matched to a gene: 1. The CDR3 runs 14 residues. CDR1 and CDR2 (germline): LNHDA, SQIVND (reference sequence). CDR3 residues: CASSSGRDYNEQFF. The CDR3 region has the DNA TGTGCCAGTAGTAGCGGGAGGGACTACAATGAGCAGTTCTTC.

This clonotype was recorded at least ten times. This chain joins TRBV6-6 and TRBJ1-6, with TRBD1 identical over 9 bases. The V and J ends lost 4 bases and 6 bases, in that order; junction bases with no gene match: 4. Per the germline V gene, CDR1 is MNHNY and CDR2 is SVGAGI (reference sequence). This CDR3 region has 15 residues. The CDR3 is CASSSGTGFNSPLHF. DNA of the CDR3: TGTGCCAGCAGTTCCGGGACAGGGTTTAATTCACCCCTCCACTTT.

This clonotype was seen many times. The chain recombines TRBV28 with TRBJ1-4; the match to TRBD1 covers 7 bases. V lost 4 bases and J lost 6; bases outside the gene matches: 5. Germline V gene sequence: CDR1 MDHEN, CDR2 SYDVKM. CDR3 length: 14 residues. CDR3: CASSYLQGYEKLFF. The DNA for the CDR3 is TGTGCCAGCAGTTACCTACAGGGGTATGAAAAACTGTTTTTT.